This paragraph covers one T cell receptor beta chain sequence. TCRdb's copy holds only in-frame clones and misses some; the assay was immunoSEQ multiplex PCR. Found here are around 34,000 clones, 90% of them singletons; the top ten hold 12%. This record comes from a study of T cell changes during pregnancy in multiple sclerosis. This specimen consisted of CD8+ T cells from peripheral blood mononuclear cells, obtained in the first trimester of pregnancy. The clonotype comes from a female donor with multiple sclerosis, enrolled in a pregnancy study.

The CDR3 loop reads CASSDGLAGEGETQYF. The CDR3 nucleotides are TGTGCCAGCAGTGATGGGCTAGCGGGAGAGGGAGAGACCCAGTACTTC. The genes are TRBV25-1 and TRBJ2-5; TRBD2 aligns across 10 bases. CDR3 length: 16 amino acids. V trimming: 3 bases; J trimming: 4 bases; junction bases outside the gene matches: 8. CDR1 is MGHDK and CDR2 is SYGVNS in the germline V gene.